This T cell receptor (beta chain) originates from a study of Tregs in tolerant kidney transplant recipients. Sequenced by immunoSEQ multiplex PCR; TCRdb stores in-frame clones only, minus some. The sample lists tens of thousands of clones, 75% to 95% occurring once. Of note for this clone: Its target is unknown.

Findings and limits, study-wide: Activated donor B cell expansion appeared to reveal the most relevant donor-specific TCRbeta repertoire. Biological reproducibility was not directly addressed in this study.

In germline, CDR1 is MRHNA, CDR2 SNTAGT. Trimming removed 0 bases at V and 0 bases at J, with 6 bases between. The CDR3 length is 15 residues. Unstimulated Tregs (CD4+CD25+CD127-) and CD4+CD25- non-Tregs were sorted from PBMCs. The rearrangement links TRBV6-4 to TRBJ2-1; D is unresolved. This TCR was recovered from a human donor in good health. Input material: Tregs from blood. The CDR3 reads CASSDSIASYNEQFF. CDR3 sequence (DNA): TGTGCCAGCAGTGACTCAATAGCCTCCTACAATGAGCAGTTCTTC.